Shown below are 20 T cell receptor beta chains from a single sample sequenced in a study of T cells in localized non-small cell lung cancer (dated by TCRdb to the early 2020s). Receptor amplification or capture employed the immunoSEQ multiplex PCR assay. Drawn from immuneACCESS, this table holds only the in-frame rearrangements with V and J called that TCRdb kept. Clones are partly lost; checked studies trace under half to an unresolved V gene and leave the rest unexplained. The sample has roughly 2,300 clones on record, roughly 22% of them singletons. Over 15% of the sample lies in the top ten. Sequenced material: lung tumor tissue, taken before any cancer treatment. Every receptor here comes from a man aged 35 to 69 with stage II lung adenocarcinoma.

This clone was counted only a few times. The rearrangement links TRBV9 to TRBJ1-2; possibly TRBD1 for D (5 bases). V was pared by 4 bases and J by 8 bases, with 15 bases between. Germline CDR1 SGDLS, CDR2 YYNGEE. The CDR3 consists of 13 residues. CDR3 sequence: CASSPRAWGGYTF. The CDR3 coding sequence is TGTGCCAGCAGCCCCCGGGCATGGGGCGGCTACACCTTC.

This clone was recorded a few times. The chain is built from TRBV6-8 and TRBJ1-1; D not certain. Germline CDR1 is MNHGY and CDR2 is SAAAGT. The V and J ends lost 5 bases and 0 bases respectively, with 7 bases between them. There are 13 residues in the CDR3. CDR3 nucleotides: TGTGCCAGCAGTCGACCATTGAACACTGAAGCTTTCTTT. It specifies CASSRPLNTEAFF.

This clone appeared a few times. The V and J genes are TRBV6-8 and TRBJ2-2; TRBD2 agrees at 12 bases. The CDR3 spans 18 residues. CDR1 is MNHGY, CDR2 SAAAGT, per germline. The ends lost 2 bases at V and 3 bases at J; junction bases unmatched: 7. The CDR3 region has the DNA TGTGCCAGCAGTTACACTAGCGGGAGGCCTGAATACACCGGGGAGCTGTTTTTT. Its translation is CASSYTSGRPEYTGELFF.

The CDR3 bases are TGCGCCAGCAGCTTGTCCACTACGAACACCGGGGAGCTGTTTTTT. Translation: CASSLSTTNTGELFF. The V gene is TRBV5-1, the J gene TRBJ2-2; D gene ambiguous. Per the germline V gene, CDR1 is SGHRS and CDR2 is YFSETQ. The CDR3 is made up of 15 amino acids. Trimming stripped 1 base from V and 0 bases from J, with 7 bases between.

In its sample, this clone is medium-sized. The chain recombines TRBV6-8 with TRBJ2-7, with TRBD2 matching 7 bases. The CDR3 length is 12 residues. The germline V gene encodes CDR1 MNHGY and CDR2 SAAAGT. CDR3 DNA sequence: TGTGCCAGAACCCGAAGCGGGAAGGGATTTTGGGTC. It yields the protein CARTRSGKGFWV.

The chain combines TRBV23-1 with TRBJ1-1, with D possibly matching TRBD1 (6 bases). TRBV23-1 is flagged as an ORF with uncertain function. There are 16 residues in the CDR3. The ends were cut back, 1 base at V and 1 base at J, with 13 bases in the middle. DNA for the CDR3: TGCGCCAGCAGTCAATGGGGGGCGTGGGAGAACACTGAAGCTTTCTTT. Protein sequence: CASSQWGAWENTEAFF.

By frequency in the sample, this clone is medium-sized. This chain uses TRBV6-8 with TRBJ1-1, with 8 bases fitting TRBD1. The V and J ends lost 6 bases and 5 bases, in that order; junction bases with no gene match: 8. CDR3 size: 14 residues. The germline V gene encodes CDR1 MNHGY and CDR2 SAAAGT. The DNA of the CDR3 is TGTGCCAGCAGAGACAGGGGAGGTGCGACTGAAGCTTTCTTT. It translates to CASRDRGGATEAFF.

This clone was detected only once. This chain links TRBV30 with TRBJ1-2; no reliable D call. The V end lost 4 bases, the J end lost 0 bases, and 9 bases lay between the germline ends. The germline CDR1 and CDR2 sequences are GTSNPN and SVGIG (reference sequence). The length of the CDR3 is 13 residues. In DNA form, the CDR3 reads TGTGCCTGGAATCGGGGAGCTAACTATGGCTACACCTTC. Residues: CAWNRGANYGYTF.

A few counts support this clone. V gene TRBV1 combines with J gene TRBJ2-1; the table's TRBD2 call for D was not verified on the DNA. TRBV1 is shown as a pseudogene. The length of the CDR3 is 19 residues. For the CDR3, the DNA is TGCGCCAGCAGCCGGATTGGGGGGGTAGCGGGAGTCCAGCCCAGTGAGCAGTTCTTC. Protein: CASSRIGGVAGVQPSEQFF.

In its sample, this clone was seen a few times. The rearrangement joins TRBV6-8 to TRBJ2-1, with D perhaps TRBD2 (5 bases). CDR1 is MNHGY and CDR2 is SAAAGT in the germline V gene. This CDR3 contains 15 residues. Trimming shortened V by 6 bases and J by 4 bases, and 16 bases separated the two germline ends. CDR3 residues: CASSSYGVTYNEQFF. As DNA, the CDR3 is TGTGCCAGCAGCTCGTACGGGGTAACTTACAATGAGCAGTTCTTC.

Relative to its sample, this clone is medium-sized. One end of the junction fails to match germline, which may point to a read error. The CDR3 DNA reads as TGTGCTAGCAGCCCTGGACAGGTCGGGGTCGGGACCCAGTACTTC. Translated, it gives CASSPGQVGVGTQYF. The rearrangement links TRBV11-3 to TRBJ2-5; 7 nucleotides align to TRBD1. Germline V gene sequence: CDR1 SGHNT, CDR2 YENEEA. The length of the CDR3 is 15 residues. The complete variable domain, with remaining parts taken from reference TRBV11-3 and TRBJ2-5, reads EAGVVQSPRYKIIEKKQPVAFWCNPISGHNTLYWYLQNLGQGPELLIRYENEEAVDDSQLPKDRFSAERLKGVDSTLKIQPAELGDSAVYLCASSPGQVGVGTQYFGPGTRLLVL.

By share, this clone counts as large. The chain links TRBV18 to TRBJ2-7; TRBD2 matches at 7 bases. The CDR3 totals 15 residues. Germline V gives CDR1 KGHSH, CDR2 LQKENI. Unmatched junction bases numbered 9, after V lost 3 bases and J lost 4 bases. CDR3 residues: CASSPPAGADYEQYF. Here the CDR3 DNA reads TGTGCCAGCTCACCGCCCGCGGGAGCAGATTACGAGCAGTACTTC.

V usage is TRBV9 and J usage is TRBJ1-1; weak D call: TRBD1 (5 bases). Trimming left V 0 bases short and J 3 bases short, with 6 bases between. Germline-derived CDR1 and CDR2 are SGDLS and YYNGEE. The CDR3 runs 13 residues. Written as DNA, the CDR3 is TGTGCCAGCAGCGTAGTAGGGGACACTGAAGCTTTCTTT. Translating gives CASSVVGDTEAFF.

The rearrangement joins TRBV30 to TRBJ2-7; the match to TRBD1 covers 8 bases. With 4 bases clipped from V and 2 bases from J, the junction kept 13 bases outside the gene matches. The CDR3 runs 16 residues. Per germline, CDR1 GTSNPN and CDR2 SVGIG (reference sequence). The CDR3 bases are TGTGCCTGGATTAAAGGGACCGGGACAGGCACCTACGAGCAGTACTTC. It yields the protein CAWIKGTGTGTYEQYF.

This clone is judged medium-sized (0.01 to 0.1%). A junction boundary mismatches the germline segment, possibly from a read error. The J gene is TRBJ2-3, the V gene TRBV6-8; D is uncertain. The CDR3 extends over 13 amino acids. Germline-derived CDR1 and CDR2 are MNHGY and SAAAGT. CDR3 in amino acids: CASSDSGADTQYF. The DNA of the CDR3 is TGTGCCAGCAGTGACTCGGGTGCAGATACGCAGTATTTT.

Here the CDR3 DNA reads TGTGCCACCAGCAGCCCAAGACTAAACTTCCAAGAGACCCAGTACTTC. Amino acids: CATSSPRLNFQETQYF. This chain uses TRBV15 with TRBJ2-5, with D possibly TRBD2 on 5 matching bases. V lost 3 bases to trimming and J lost 1 base, with 15 bases between them. Germline CDR1 reads LNHNV; CDR2 reads YYDKDF (reference sequence). The CDR3 spans 16 residues.

This clone was counted between two and nine times. This CDR3 reads CASSVRGGSTGELFF. Written as DNA, the CDR3 is TGTGCCAGCAGCGTACGAGGGGGGAGCACCGGGGAGCTGTTTTTT. The rearrangement links TRBV9 to TRBJ2-2; either TRBD1 or TRBD2 may fit D (6 bases each). V lost 1 base to trimming and J lost 4 bases, with 11 bases between them. Looked up from germline, CDR1 is SGDLS and CDR2 is YYNGEE. The CDR3 loop spans 15 amino acids.

This clone has just a few counts. V usage is TRBV6-8 and J usage is TRBJ2-4; weak D call: TRBD2 (5 bases). V shed 4 bases and J shed 12 bases, with 16 bases lying between them. Germline V gene data show CDR1 as MNHGY and CDR2 as SAAAGT. The CDR3 spans 13 residues. CDR3 DNA sequence: TGTGCCAGCAGTTCCCCGGGGATCCCGAATCAGTACTTC. Translating gives CASSSPGIPNQYF.

This chain uses TRBV6-8 with TRBJ1-4; the D gene is possibly TRBD1 (6 bases). V dropped 0 bases and J dropped 7 bases, with 15 bases sitting between them. Germline V CDR1 and CDR2: MNHGY, SAAAGT. The CDR3 extends over 16 amino acids. The CDR3 reads CASSYSTGAVGEKLFF. The CDR3 nucleotides read TGTGCCAGCAGTTACTCGACGGGGGCCGTTGGTGAAAAACTGTTTTTT.

V gene TRBV11-3 combines with J gene TRBJ2-3; 10 bases fit TRBD2. Germline CDR1 is SGHNT and CDR2 is YENEEA. The CDR3 runs to 15 residues. J was trimmed by 5 bases and V by 8 bases; bases with no gene match: 10. CDR3 sequence: CASAKRAGGLDTQYF. In DNA, the CDR3 is TGTGCCAGCGCAAAAAGAGCGGGGGGGCTAGATACGCAGTATTTT.